By sample share, the clone carrying this TCR beta chain is medium-sized (0.01 to 0.1%). The V gene's germline CDR1 is SGHRS and CDR2 YFSETQ. V was clipped by 0 bases and J by 4 bases, with 10 bases between them. The CDR3 spans 14 residues. Cells sorted as Tregs were CD4+, CD25+ and CD127-/low. TCRdb re-derived calls from the 5' RACE reads in MiXCR, one entry per CDR3 protein. The sample carries tens of thousands of distinct CDR3 sequences, roughly 28% recorded once. Sequencing input: tumor-infiltrating Tregs sorted from the breast tumor. The gene calls are TRBV5-1 and TRBJ1-2; D not certain. This TCR came from a female donor with breast cancer. Here the CDR3 reads CASSLEHAGYGYTF. CDR3 coding DNA: TGCGCCAGCAGCTTGGAACACGCCGGCTATGGCTACACCTTC.